Following are 20 T cell receptor beta chains from one sample sequenced in a study of shared clonotypes between healthy human individuals. Method: immunoSEQ multiplex PCR; TCRdb's copy keeps in-frame clones and lacks some. There are hundreds of thousands of clones in the sample; 70% to 75% occur only once, and about 10% lies in the top ten. The source material was memory CD4+ T cells sorted from blood. Subset denoted: CD45RA-negative fraction. Receptors were obtained from a man younger than 45 in good health.

This clone has ten or more counts. In the same sample, other DNA sequences code for this CDR3. The chain carries TRBV28 and TRBJ1-1; D is unresolved. The germline CDR1 and CDR2 sequences are MDHEN and SYDVKM. The V gene lost 2 bases and the J gene lost 5 bases, with 3 bases spanning the gap. The CDR3 is 11 amino acids. CDR3 DNA sequence: TGTGCCAGCAGTTTACCTACTGAAGCTTTCTTT. Its protein is CASSLPTEAFF.

About this clone: At one boundary the junction diverges from the germline segment, which might be a read error. This chain joins TRBV2 and TRBJ2-3; D remains ambiguous. Germline V CDR1 and CDR2: SNHLY, FYNNEI. This CDR3 comprises 11 residues. The CDR3 is CASSARWRLDF. In DNA form, the CDR3 reads TGTGCCAGCAGTGCCCGCTGGCGTTTGGATTTT.

In DNA, the CDR3 is TGTGCCAGCAGCCCGGGACAGGGGAAGGTGTCGTTGGATACGCAGTATTTT. Amino acids: CASSPGQGKVSLDTQYF. The gene calls are TRBV5-4 and TRBJ2-3; TRBD1 agrees at 10 bases. V was pared by 4 bases and J by 6 bases, with 14 bases of the junction left unmatched. This CDR3 is built from 17 residues. The germline V gene has CDR1 SGHNT and CDR2 YYREEE (reference sequence). Full variable domain (rest looked up from reference TRBV5-4 and TRBJ2-3): ETGVTQSPTHLIKTRGQQVTLRCSSQSGHNTVSWYQQALGQGPQFIFQYYREEENGRGNFPPRFSGLQFPNYSSELNVNALELDDSALYLCASSPGQGKVSLDTQYFGPGTRLTVL.

The rearrangement links TRBV29-1 to TRBJ2-2; 7 positions match TRBD2. Germline V gene data show CDR1 as SQVTM and CDR2 as ANQGSEA. V was clipped by 2 bases and J by 7 bases; unmatched bases: 4. This CDR3 comprises 13 residues. The CDR3 DNA follows: TGCAGCGTTGAAACCCGGGGGGACGGGGAGCTGTTTTTT. Its protein product is CSVETRGDGELFF.

This clone occurred once. The chain links TRBV5-1 to TRBJ1-2; possible D gene TRBD1, 5 bases. Trimming stripped 5 bases from V and 6 bases from J, with 17 bases between. This CDR3 is built from 14 residues. The germline gives CDR1 SGHRS, CDR2 YFSETQ. The CDR3 is CASRYTQGGNGYTF. The CDR3 bases are TGCGCCAGCAGGTATACCCAGGGAGGGAATGGCTACACCTTC.

This clone was counted at least ten times. In nucleotides, the CDR3 is TGTGCCAGCAGTTTAGCGAGCACAGATACGCAGTATTTT. Residues: CASSLASTDTQYF. The chain employs TRBV27 and TRBJ2-3, with D uncertain. The germline V gene encodes CDR1 MNHEY and CDR2 SMNVEV (reference sequence). The V end lost 2 bases, the J end lost 0 bases, and 3 bases lay between the germline ends. The CDR3 totals 13 residues.

The rearrangement links TRBV19 to TRBJ2-3; no clear D gene. Per germline, CDR1 LNHDA and CDR2 SQIVND (reference sequence). The V gene lost 1 base and the J gene lost 0 bases, with 5 bases spanning the gap. The CDR3 consists of 14 residues. The CDR3 protein is CASSIVVSTDTQYF. CDR3 coding DNA: TGTGCCAGTAGTATAGTGGTTAGCACAGATACGCAGTATTTT.

The chain joins TRBV13 to TRBJ2-1; a possible D gene is TRBD1 (6 bases). The CDR3 is 15 residues long. V was pared by 0 bases and J by 8 bases, with 14 bases between. Germline V CDR1 and CDR2: PRHDT, FYEKMQ (reference sequence). CDR3 DNA sequence: TGTGCCAGCAGCTTAGGCTCCCCAGGGGTCGATGAGCAGTTCTTC. It specifies CASSLGSPGVDEQFF.

This chain connects TRBV10-3 to TRBJ1-4; 7 bases agree with TRBD1. From germline, CDR1 is ENHRY and CDR2 SYGVKD. The CDR3 loop spans 13 amino acids. After removal of 10 bases from V and 5 bases from J, the junction contained 7 bases not matched to a gene. The CDR3 nucleotides are TGTGCCAGCCACAGGGGACTAAATGAAAAACTGTTTTTT. Amino acid sequence: CASHRGLNEKLFF.

The rearrangement joins TRBV5-6 to TRBJ2-5; the match to TRBD1 covers 8 bases. This CDR3 has 15 amino acids. Germline lookup yields CDR1 SGHDT and CDR2 YYEEEE. V gave up 4 bases and J gave up 2 bases; unmatched junction bases: 7. In DNA, the CDR3 is TGTGCCAGCAGCCCAGTTGGGACAGGTCAAGAGACCCAGTACTTC. Its translation is CASSPVGTGQETQYF.

This clone occurred many times. The CDR3 is CASSIQDRRNGELFF. As DNA, the CDR3 is TGTGCCAGTAGCATCCAGGACAGGCGGAACGGGGAGCTGTTTTTT. The chain has TRBV19 and TRBJ2-2; 7 bases agree with TRBD1. Trimming removed 6 bases from V and 7 bases from J; junction bases left unmatched: 11. Germline-derived CDR1 and CDR2 are LNHDA and SQIVND (reference sequence). CDR3 length equals 15 residues.

CDR3 sequence (DNA): TGTGCCAGTAGTCGAGGGGTGGCGAGCTCCTACGAGCAGTACTTC. This encodes CASSRGVASSYEQYF. The gene calls are TRBV19 and TRBJ2-7, with D perhaps given as TRBD1 or TRBD2 (5 bases each). V lost 5 bases and J lost 0, with 14 bases in between. CDR1 and CDR2 (germline): LNHDA, SQIVND (reference sequence). The CDR3 has 15 residues. Full variable domain (rest looked up from reference TRBV19 and TRBJ2-7): DGGITQSPKYLFRKEGQNVTLSCEQNLNHDAMYWYRQDPGQGLRLIYYSQIVNDFQKGDIAEGYSVSREKKESFPLTVTSAQKNPTAFYLCASSRGVASSYEQYFGPGTRLTVT.

The chain carries TRBV7-6 and TRBJ2-1, with D possibly being TRBD1 (6 bases). The V gene's germline CDR1 is SGHVS and CDR2 FNYEAQ. V was trimmed by 5 bases and J by 0 bases, leaving 11 bases between them. This CDR3 is built from 15 residues. DNA for the CDR3: TGTGCCAGCAGCCCTAGGACAGCCTCCTACAATGAGCAGTTCTTC. Translated: CASSPRTASYNEQFF.

The chain is built from TRBV27 and TRBJ2-7, with TRBD2 matching 12 bases. Germline-derived CDR1 and CDR2 are MNHEY and SMNVEV (reference sequence). The V and J ends lost 5 bases and 6 bases, in that order; junction bases with no gene match: 8. The length of the CDR3 is 15 residues. CDR3 sequence: CASSIRLAGEGEQYF. The DNA of the CDR3 is TGTGCCAGCAGTATCAGACTAGCGGGAGAAGGCGAGCAGTACTTC.

This clone was observed a few times. This chain uses TRBV6-1 with TRBJ2-7; D could derive from TRBD1 or TRBD2 (5 bases each). CDR1 and CDR2 (germline): MNHNS, SASEGT. V was clipped by 6 bases and J by 6 bases, with 21 bases between them. The CDR3 is 15 amino acids. CDR3 loop: CASRSRFGGKSEQYF. The CDR3 DNA is TGTGCCAGCAGGTCCCGGTTTGGGGGTAAGAGCGAGCAGTACTTC.

The chain employs TRBV9 and TRBJ2-2; D remains ambiguous. Germline CDR1 and CDR2: SGDLS and YYNGEE. V shed 4 bases and J shed 4 bases, with 11 bases lying between them. The CDR3 is 14 amino acids. In nucleotides, the CDR3 is TGTGCCAGCAGCCCTCACCTGAGCACCGGGGAGCTGTTTTTT. Its translation is CASSPHLSTGELFF.

Remarks on this clone: This same CDR3 is encoded by further DNA sequences in the sample. This rearrangement joins TRBV10-2 to TRBJ2-3; D is ambiguous. Germline CDR1 and CDR2: WSHSY and SAAADI. The V end lost 4 bases, the J end lost 5 bases, and 4 bases lay between the germline ends. CDR3 length: 11 residues. CDR3 coding DNA: TGCGCCAGCAGTGGAGGAGATACGCAGTATTTT. Its protein is CASSGGDTQYF.

This chain connects TRBV11-2 to TRBJ2-7, with a possible D match to TRBD1 (6 bases). Trimming took 4 bases from V and 9 from J, leaving 16 bases between them. The CDR3 is made up of 13 amino acids. In germline, CDR1 is SGHAT, CDR2 FQNNGV. The CDR3 DNA reads TGTGCCAGCAGCTATCATTACAGGGTCTGGCAGTACTTC. It encodes CASSYHYRVWQYF.

The chain combines TRBV6-6 with TRBJ2-7; D assignment may be TRBD1 or TRBD2 (5 bases each). The CDR3 has 15 residues. The germline V gene encodes CDR1 MNHNY and CDR2 SVGAGI (reference sequence). The germline V and J ends were trimmed by 2 bases and 6 bases, with 17 bases remaining between them. CDR3 bases: TGTGCCAGCAGTTACACAGGACGGGAAGAAGGCGAGCAGTACTTC. Protein: CASSYTGREEGEQYF.

The J gene is TRBJ1-2, the V gene TRBV27; D is unresolved. Germline lookup yields CDR1 MNHEY and CDR2 SMNVEV (reference sequence). The CDR3 has 15 residues. The ends were cut back, 6 bases at V and 1 base at J, with 15 bases in the middle. CDR3: CASRKGSTINYGYTF. In DNA form, the CDR3 reads TGTGCCAGCAGAAAAGGAAGCACGATTAACTATGGCTACACCTTC.